This T cell receptor (beta chain) was recovered during a study of TIL therapy for anti-PD-1-resistant metastatic lung cancer. Time point given: pre-treatment sample, taken before nivolumab and TIL therapy. V lost 7 bases to trimming and J lost 2 bases, with 11 bases between them. Germline assignment: CDR1 LNHDA and CDR2 SQIVND (reference sequence). CDR3 length: 13 residues. Sequencing used immunoSEQ v3. The repertoire was sequenced with immunoSEQ multiplex PCR; TCRdb's copy has only in-frame clones and lacks some. Here the sample spans 55,000 to 70,000 clones, 80% to 90% being singletons. The source is a person between 30 and 80 years old with non-small cell lung cancer. Sequences were derived from blood, sampled at baseline. The chain combines TRBV19 with TRBJ1-2, with unresolved D. The CDR3 DNA reads TGTGCCAGTACTATGACGCGAAACTATGGCTACACCTTC. Translation: CASTMTRNYGYTF.